This TCR beta chain was sequenced for a study of T cells after yellow fever vaccination. Study information: Fractions containing few cells were prepared with SMART-Seq v4 Ultra Low Input.

Unmatched junction bases numbered 3, after V lost 0 bases and J lost 0 bases. CDR3 length: 17 amino acids. CDR1 is MNHEY, CDR2 SVGAGI, per germline. General study findings and limits: FACS-sorted repertoires could harbor abundant contaminating bulk-population clonotypes.

Synthesis of TCR cDNA relied on 5'RACE template switching, which attached a universal primer site and UMIs. In TCRdb, the 5' RACE reads were re-called with MiXCR into one record per CDR3 protein. This sample carries around 400,000 distinct CDR3 sequences, about 9.9% of them seen once, and the ten largest clones take roughly 18%. This clonotype came up a few times. What it binds is unknown. Sequencing was performed on PBMCs, taken on the day of the first yellow fever vaccination. This clonotype originated in a man aged 18 to 30 who received the YFV17D yellow fever vaccine. The genes are TRBV6-5 and TRBJ2-1; 9 bases match TRBD2. The CDR3 DNA sequence: TGTGCCAGCAGTTACTCGTTGCGGGGGGGCTCCTACAATGAGCAGTTCTTC. Amino acids: CASSYSLRGGSYNEQFF.